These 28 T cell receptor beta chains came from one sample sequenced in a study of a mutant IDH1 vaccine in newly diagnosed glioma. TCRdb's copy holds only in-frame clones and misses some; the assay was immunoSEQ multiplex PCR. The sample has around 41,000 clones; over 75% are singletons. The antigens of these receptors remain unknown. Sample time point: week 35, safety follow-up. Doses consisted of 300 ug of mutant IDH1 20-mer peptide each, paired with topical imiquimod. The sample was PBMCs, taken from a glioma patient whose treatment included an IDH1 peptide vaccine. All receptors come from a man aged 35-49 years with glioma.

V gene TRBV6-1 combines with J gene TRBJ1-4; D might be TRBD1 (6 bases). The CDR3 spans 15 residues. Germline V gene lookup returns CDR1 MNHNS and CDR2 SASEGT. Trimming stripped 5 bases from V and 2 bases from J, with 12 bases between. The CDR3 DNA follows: TGTGCCAGCAGTCACCGGGGGCGGACTAATGAAAAACTGTTTTTT. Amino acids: CASSHRGRTNEKLFF.

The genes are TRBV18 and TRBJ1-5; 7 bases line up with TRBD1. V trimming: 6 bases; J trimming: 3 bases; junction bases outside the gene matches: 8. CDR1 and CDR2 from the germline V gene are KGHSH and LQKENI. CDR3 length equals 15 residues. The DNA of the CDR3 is TGTGCCAGCTCCCCCACAGGGGATAACAATCAGCCCCAGCATTTT. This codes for CASSPTGDNNQPQHF.

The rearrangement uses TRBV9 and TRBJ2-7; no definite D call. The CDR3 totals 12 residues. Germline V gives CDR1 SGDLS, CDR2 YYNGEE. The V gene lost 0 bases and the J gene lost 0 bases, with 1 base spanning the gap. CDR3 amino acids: CASSVVSYEQYF. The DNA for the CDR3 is TGTGCCAGCAGCGTAGTCTCCTACGAGCAGTACTTC. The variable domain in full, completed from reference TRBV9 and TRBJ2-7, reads DSGVTQTPKHLITATGQRVTLRCSPRSGDLSVYWYQQSLDQGLQFLIQYYNGEERAKGNILERFSAQQFPDLHSELNLSSLELGDSALYFCASSVVSYEQYFGPGTRLTVT.

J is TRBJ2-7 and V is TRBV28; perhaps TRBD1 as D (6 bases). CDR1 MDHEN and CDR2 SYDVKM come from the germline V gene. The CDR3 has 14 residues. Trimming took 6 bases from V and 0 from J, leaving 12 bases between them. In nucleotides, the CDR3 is TGTGCCAGCAGGCCGACAGGACACTCCTACGAGCAGTACTTC. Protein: CASRPTGHSYEQYF.

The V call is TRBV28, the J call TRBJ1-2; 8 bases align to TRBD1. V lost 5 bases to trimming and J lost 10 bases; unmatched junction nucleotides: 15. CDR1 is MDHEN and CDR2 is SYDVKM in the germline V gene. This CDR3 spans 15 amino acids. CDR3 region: CASSPTTGVSFDYTF. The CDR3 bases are TGTGCCAGCAGTCCAACGACAGGGGTTAGCTTTGACTACACCTTC.

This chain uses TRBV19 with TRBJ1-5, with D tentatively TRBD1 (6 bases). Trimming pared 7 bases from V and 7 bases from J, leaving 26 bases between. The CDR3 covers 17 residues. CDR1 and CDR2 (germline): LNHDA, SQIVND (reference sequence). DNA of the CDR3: TGTGCCAGTACCGACCTCCCACCGGGGGGCCTAGGGCAGCCCCAGCATTTT. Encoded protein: CASTDLPPGGLGQPQHF.

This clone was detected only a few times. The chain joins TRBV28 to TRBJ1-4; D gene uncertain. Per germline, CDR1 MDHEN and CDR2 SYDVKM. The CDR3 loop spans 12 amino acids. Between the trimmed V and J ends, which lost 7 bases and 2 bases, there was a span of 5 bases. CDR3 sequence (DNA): TGTGCCAGCAAGGTCACTAATGAAAAACTGTTTTTT. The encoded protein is CASKVTNEKLFF.

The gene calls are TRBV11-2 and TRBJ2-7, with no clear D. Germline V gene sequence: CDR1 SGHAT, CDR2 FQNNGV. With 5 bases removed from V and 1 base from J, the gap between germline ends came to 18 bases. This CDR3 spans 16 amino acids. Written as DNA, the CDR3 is TGTGCCAGCAGCCCGGGCGTTGGTCTCCGATCCTACGAGCAGTACTTC. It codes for CASSPGVGLRSYEQYF.

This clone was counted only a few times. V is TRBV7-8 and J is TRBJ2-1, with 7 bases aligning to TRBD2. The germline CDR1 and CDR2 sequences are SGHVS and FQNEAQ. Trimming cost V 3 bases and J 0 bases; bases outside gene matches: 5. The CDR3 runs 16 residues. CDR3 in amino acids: CASSFQAGSSYNEQFF. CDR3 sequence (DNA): TGTGCCAGCAGCTTCCAAGCGGGAAGCTCCTACAATGAGCAGTTCTTC.

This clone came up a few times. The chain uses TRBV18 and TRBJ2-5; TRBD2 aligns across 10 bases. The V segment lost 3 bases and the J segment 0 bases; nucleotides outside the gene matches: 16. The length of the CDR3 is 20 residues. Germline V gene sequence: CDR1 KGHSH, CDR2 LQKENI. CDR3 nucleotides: TGTGCCAGCTCACCGCCCCTCACGCGGTGGCTAGCGGGGGACCAAGAGACCCAGTACTTC. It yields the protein CASSPPLTRWLAGDQETQYF.

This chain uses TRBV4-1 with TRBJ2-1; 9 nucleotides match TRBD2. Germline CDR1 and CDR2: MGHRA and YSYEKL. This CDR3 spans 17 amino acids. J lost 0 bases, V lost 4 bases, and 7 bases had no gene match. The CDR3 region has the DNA TGCGCCAGCAGCCGGATCCTAGCGGGGAGCTCCTACAATGAGCAGTTCTTC. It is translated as CASSRILAGSSYNEQFF.

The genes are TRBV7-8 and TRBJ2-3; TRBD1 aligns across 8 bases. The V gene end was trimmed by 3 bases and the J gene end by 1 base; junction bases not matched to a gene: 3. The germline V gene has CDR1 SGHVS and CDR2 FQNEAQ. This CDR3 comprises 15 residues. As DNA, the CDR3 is TGTGCCAGCAGCTTGACGGGACAGGGCACAGATACGCAGTATTTT. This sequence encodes CASSLTGQGTDTQYF.

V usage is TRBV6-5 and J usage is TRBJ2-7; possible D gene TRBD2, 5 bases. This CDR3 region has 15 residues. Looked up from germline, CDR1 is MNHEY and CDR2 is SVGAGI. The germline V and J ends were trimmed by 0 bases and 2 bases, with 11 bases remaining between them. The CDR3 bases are TGTGCCAGCAGTTACTCCCGGGATCTCACCTACGAGCAGTACTTC. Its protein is CASSYSRDLTYEQYF.

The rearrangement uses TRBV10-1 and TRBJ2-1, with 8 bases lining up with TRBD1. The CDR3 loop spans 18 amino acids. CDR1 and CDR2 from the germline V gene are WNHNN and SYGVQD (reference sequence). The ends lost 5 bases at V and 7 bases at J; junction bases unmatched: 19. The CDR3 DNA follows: TGCGCCAGCAGTAAGATACTTTCCGGGACAGGTATTAAAAATGAGCAGTTCTTC. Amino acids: CASSKILSGTGIKNEQFF.

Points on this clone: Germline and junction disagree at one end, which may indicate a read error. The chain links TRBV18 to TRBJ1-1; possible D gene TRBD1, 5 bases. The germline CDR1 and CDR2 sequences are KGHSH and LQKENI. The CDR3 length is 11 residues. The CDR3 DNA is TGTGCCAGCTCACTCGGGACCTTCCTGGTCTTT. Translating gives CASSLGTFLVF.

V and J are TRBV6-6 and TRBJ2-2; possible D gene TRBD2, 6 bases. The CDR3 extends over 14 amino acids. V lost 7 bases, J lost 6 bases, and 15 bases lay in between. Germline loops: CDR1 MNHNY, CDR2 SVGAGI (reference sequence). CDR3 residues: CASIAAGSPGELFF. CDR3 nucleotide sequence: TGTGCCAGCATAGCGGCGGGGTCCCCCGGGGAGCTGTTTTTT.

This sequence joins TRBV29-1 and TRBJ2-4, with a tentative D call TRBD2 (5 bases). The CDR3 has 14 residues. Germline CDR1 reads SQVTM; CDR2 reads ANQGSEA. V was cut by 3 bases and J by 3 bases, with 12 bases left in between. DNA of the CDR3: TGCAGCGTTGAGCGCGGGTATGGCAAAAACATTCAGTACTTC. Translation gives CSVERGYGKNIQYF.

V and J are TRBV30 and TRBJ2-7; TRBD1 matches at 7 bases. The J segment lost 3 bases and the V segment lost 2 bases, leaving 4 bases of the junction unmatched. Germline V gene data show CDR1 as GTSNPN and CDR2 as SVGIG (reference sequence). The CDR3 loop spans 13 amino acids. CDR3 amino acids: CAWSTGVLYEQYV. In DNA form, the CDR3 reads TGTGCCTGGAGTACAGGGGTCCTCTACGAGCAGTACGTC.

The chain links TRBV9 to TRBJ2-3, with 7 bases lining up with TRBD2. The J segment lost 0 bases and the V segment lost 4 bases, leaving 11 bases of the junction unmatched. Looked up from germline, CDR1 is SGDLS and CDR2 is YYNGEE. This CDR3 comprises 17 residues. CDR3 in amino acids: CASSINPAGPSTDTQYF. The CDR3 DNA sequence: TGTGCCAGCAGCATCAACCCAGCGGGGCCTAGCACAGATACGCAGTATTTT.

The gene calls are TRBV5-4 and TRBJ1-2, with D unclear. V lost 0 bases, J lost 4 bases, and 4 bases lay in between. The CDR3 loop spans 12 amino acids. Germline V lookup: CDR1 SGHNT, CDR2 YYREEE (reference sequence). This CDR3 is CASSLEGYGYTF. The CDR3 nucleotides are TGTGCCAGCAGCTTGGAGGGCTATGGCTACACCTTC.

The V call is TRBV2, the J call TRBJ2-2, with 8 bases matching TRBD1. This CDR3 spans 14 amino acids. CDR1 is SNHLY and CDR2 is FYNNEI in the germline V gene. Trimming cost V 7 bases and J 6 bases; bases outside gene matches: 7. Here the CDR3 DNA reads TGTGCCAGCAAGGCGACAGGGGCGTCCGGGGAGCTGTTTTTT. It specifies CASKATGASGELFF.

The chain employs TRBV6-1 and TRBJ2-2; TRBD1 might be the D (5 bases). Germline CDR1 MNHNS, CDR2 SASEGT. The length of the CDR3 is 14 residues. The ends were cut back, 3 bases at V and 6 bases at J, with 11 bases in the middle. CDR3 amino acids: CASSDRRVAGELFF. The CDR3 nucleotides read TGTGCCAGCAGTGACCGCAGGGTAGCCGGGGAGCTGTTTTTT.

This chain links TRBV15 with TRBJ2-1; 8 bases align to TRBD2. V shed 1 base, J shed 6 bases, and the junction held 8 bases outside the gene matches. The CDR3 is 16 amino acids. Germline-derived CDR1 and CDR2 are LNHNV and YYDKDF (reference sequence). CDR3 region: CATSRVLAGGANEQFF. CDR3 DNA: TGTGCCACCAGCAGAGTACTTGCCGGGGGGGCCAATGAGCAGTTCTTC.

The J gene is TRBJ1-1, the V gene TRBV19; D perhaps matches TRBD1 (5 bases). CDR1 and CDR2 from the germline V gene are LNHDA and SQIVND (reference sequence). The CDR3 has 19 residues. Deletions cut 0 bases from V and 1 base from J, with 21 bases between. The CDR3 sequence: CASSIEPPGRVTSNTEAFF. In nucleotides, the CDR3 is TGTGCCAGTAGTATAGAACCCCCGGGCAGGGTCACATCGAACACTGAAGCTTTCTTT. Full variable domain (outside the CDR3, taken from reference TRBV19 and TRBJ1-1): DGGITQSPKYLFRKEGQNVTLSCEQNLNHDAMYWYRQDPGQGLRLIYYSQIVNDFQKGDIAEGYSVSREKKESFPLTVTSAQKNPTAFYLCASSIEPPGRVTSNTEAFFGQGTRLTVV.

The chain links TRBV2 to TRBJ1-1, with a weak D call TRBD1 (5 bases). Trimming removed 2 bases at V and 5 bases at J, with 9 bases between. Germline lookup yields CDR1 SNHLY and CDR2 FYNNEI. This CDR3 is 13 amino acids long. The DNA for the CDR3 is TGTGCCAGCAGTGAACAGCGGGGGACTGAAGCTTTCTTT. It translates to CASSEQRGTEAFF.

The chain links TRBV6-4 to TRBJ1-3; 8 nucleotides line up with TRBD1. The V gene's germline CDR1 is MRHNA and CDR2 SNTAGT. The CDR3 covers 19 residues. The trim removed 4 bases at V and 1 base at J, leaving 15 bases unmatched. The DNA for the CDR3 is TGTGCCAGCAGTGTCAACAGGGGGACCCGGCCATTGTCTGGAAACACCATATATTTT. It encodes CASSVNRGTRPLSGNTIYF.

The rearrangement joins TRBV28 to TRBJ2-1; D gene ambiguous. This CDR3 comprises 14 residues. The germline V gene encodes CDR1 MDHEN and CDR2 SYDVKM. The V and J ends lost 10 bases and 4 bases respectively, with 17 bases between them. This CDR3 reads CATRRVPLYNEQFF. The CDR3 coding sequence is TGTGCCACCCGCCGGGTCCCTCTTTACAATGAGCAGTTCTTC.

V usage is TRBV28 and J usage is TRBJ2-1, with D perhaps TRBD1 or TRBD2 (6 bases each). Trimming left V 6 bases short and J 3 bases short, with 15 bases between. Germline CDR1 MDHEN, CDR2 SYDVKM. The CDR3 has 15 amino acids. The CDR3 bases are TGTGCCAGCAGCTTCCGAGGGGGGATCTACAATGAGCAGTTCTTC. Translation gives CASSFRGGIYNEQFF. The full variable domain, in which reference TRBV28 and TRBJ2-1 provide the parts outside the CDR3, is DVKVTQSSRYLVKRTGEKVFLECVQDMDHENMFWYRQDPGLGLRLIYFSYDVKMKEKGDIPEGYSVSREKKERFSLILESASTNQTSMYLCASSFRGGIYNEQFFGPGTRLTVL.